Listed below are T cell receptor beta chains from one sample, sequenced in a study of OX40 agonist ivuxolimab in advanced cancers. This table comes from immunoSEQ multiplex PCR, and its TCRdb copy is limited to in-frame clones, with some not included. This sample has about 77,000 clones, with 75% to 90% found just once. The sequenced sample was CD4+ or CD8+ T cells sorted from blood, obtained in a trial of the OX40 agonist ivuxolimab. The source of these receptors is an adult with an advanced solid tumor such as melanoma, head and neck, liver or kidney cancer. Both conserved end residues are part of each CDR3. The order of the fields is CDR3 protein, CDR3 DNA, D gene, J gene, V gene, clone size. The D gene is left open where the match is weak. Not all rows give a size; the values are once, few, many and, for expanded clones, a class.

cdr3_aa: CASSEALAGGGGEQFF; cdr3_nt: TGTGCCAGCAGTGAAGCCCTAGCGGGAGGAGGCGGTGAGCAGTTCTTC; d_call: TRBD2; j_call: TRBJ2-1; v_call: TRBV6-1; clone_size: NA
cdr3_aa: CASSRHTDQPQHF; cdr3_nt: TGTGCCAGCAGCCGACACACAGATCAGCCCCAGCATTTT; d_call: NA; j_call: TRBJ1-5; v_call: TRBV7-2; clone_size: NA
cdr3_aa: CASSLVGIPQETQYF; cdr3_nt: TGCGCCAGCAGCTTGGTGGGCATTCCCCAAGAGACCCAGTACTTC; d_call: NA; j_call: TRBJ2-5; v_call: TRBV5-1; clone_size: NA
cdr3_aa: CASSAAGTRRPVEQFF; cdr3_nt: TGTGCCAGCAGCGCTGCCGGGACTAGGAGGCCCGTCGAGCAGTTCTTC; d_call: TRBD2; j_call: TRBJ2-1; v_call: TRBV7-3; clone_size: NA
cdr3_aa: CSVWGGGQETQYF; cdr3_nt: TGCAGCGTTTGGGGGGGAGGGCAAGAGACCCAGTACTTC; d_call: TRBD2; j_call: TRBJ2-5; v_call: TRBV29-1; clone_size: NA
cdr3_aa: CASSSRQGNTNEKLFF; cdr3_nt: TGTGCCAGCAGCTCCCGACAAGGCAATACTAATGAAAAACTGTTTTTT; d_call: NA; j_call: TRBJ1-4; v_call: TRBV7-2; clone_size: NA
cdr3_aa: CASSLDYFHNEQFF; cdr3_nt: TGTGCCAGCAGCTTGGACTATTTCCACAATGAGCAGTTCTTC; d_call: NA; j_call: TRBJ2-1; v_call: TRBV5-4; clone_size: NA
cdr3_aa: CAWSVSGGETQYF; cdr3_nt: TGTGCCTGGAGTGTATCCGGAGGGGAGACCCAGTACTTC; d_call: NA; j_call: TRBJ2-5; v_call: TRBV30; clone_size: NA
cdr3_aa: CAWSPMANTEAFF; cdr3_nt: TGTGCCTGGAGTCCTATGGCCAACACTGAAGCTTTCTTT; d_call: NA; j_call: TRBJ1-1; v_call: TRBV30; clone_size: NA
cdr3_aa: CASSQGRAPVRETQYF; cdr3_nt: TGCGCCAGCAGCCAAGGCCGGGCGCCGGTTCGCGAGACCCAGTACTTC; d_call: NA; j_call: TRBJ2-5; v_call: TRBV4-1; clone_size: NA
cdr3_aa: CASSLPGINEQFF; cdr3_nt: TGTGCCAGCAGTCTCCCCGGGATAAATGAGCAGTTCTTC; d_call: NA; j_call: TRBJ2-1; v_call: TRBV7-3; clone_size: once
cdr3_aa: CAISPSGGITGELFF; cdr3_nt: TGTGCCATCAGCCCTAGCGGGGGCATTACCGGGGAGCTGTTTTTT; d_call: TRBD2; j_call: TRBJ2-2; v_call: TRBV10-3; clone_size: NA
cdr3_aa: CASSLSMGQPQHF; cdr3_nt: TGTGCCAGCTCACTCTCAATGGGTCAGCCCCAGCATTTT; d_call: NA; j_call: TRBJ1-5; v_call: TRBV18; clone_size: NA
cdr3_aa: CASSVDGASEKLFF; cdr3_nt: TGTGCCAGCAGCGTAGACGGCGCCAGCGAAAAACTGTTTTTT; d_call: NA; j_call: TRBJ1-4; v_call: TRBV9; clone_size: NA
cdr3_aa: CSVGDTSYEQYF; cdr3_nt: TGCAGCGTTGGGGACACCTCCTACGAGCAGTACTTC; d_call: NA; j_call: TRBJ2-7; v_call: TRBV29-1; clone_size: NA
cdr3_aa: CASTNGGLLGYGYTF; cdr3_nt: TGTGCCAGCACCAACGGTGGACTTCTAGGCTATGGCTACACCTTC; d_call: NA; j_call: TRBJ1-2; v_call: TRBV6-5; clone_size: NA
cdr3_aa: CASSIQTSGGIYEQYF; cdr3_nt: TGTGCCAGCAGTATTCAGACTAGCGGAGGAATCTACGAGCAGTACTTC; d_call: TRBD2; j_call: TRBJ2-7; v_call: TRBV27; clone_size: NA